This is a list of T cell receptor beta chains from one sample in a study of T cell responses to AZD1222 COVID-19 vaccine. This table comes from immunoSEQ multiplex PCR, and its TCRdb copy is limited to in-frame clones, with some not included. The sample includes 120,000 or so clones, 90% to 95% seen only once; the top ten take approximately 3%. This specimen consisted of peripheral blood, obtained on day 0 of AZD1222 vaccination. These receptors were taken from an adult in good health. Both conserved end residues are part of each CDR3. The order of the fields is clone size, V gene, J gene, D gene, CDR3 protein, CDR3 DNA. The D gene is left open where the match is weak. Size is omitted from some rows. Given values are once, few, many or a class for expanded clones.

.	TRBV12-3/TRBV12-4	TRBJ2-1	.	CASSPPGNEQFF	TGTGCCAGCAGCCCCCCAGGGAATGAGCAGTTCTTC
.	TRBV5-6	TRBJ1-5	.	CASSLGQADNQPQHF	TGTGCCAGCAGCTTGGGACAGGCTGACAATCAGCCCCAGCATTTT
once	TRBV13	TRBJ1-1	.	CASSFGRNTEAFF	TGTGCCAGCAGCTTCGGGAGGAACACTGAAGCTTTCTTT
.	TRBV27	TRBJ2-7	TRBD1	CASAPWTGHSYEQYF	TGTGCCAGCGCCCCGTGGACAGGTCACTCCTACGAGCAGTACTTC
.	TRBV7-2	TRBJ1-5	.	CASTDSTQYYQPQHF	TGTGCCAGCACCGACTCGACCCAGTATTATCAGCCCCAGCATTTT
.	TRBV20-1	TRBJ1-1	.	CSARDTEAFF	TGCAGTGCTCGGGACACTGAAGCTTTCTTT
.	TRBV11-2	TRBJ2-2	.	CASSYSRDWNTGELFF	TGTGCCAGCAGCTACAGCCGGGACTGGAACACCGGGGAGCTGTTTTTT
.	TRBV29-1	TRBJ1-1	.	CSARGQGNTEAFF	TGCAGCGCCCGGGGGCAGGGGAACACTGAAGCTTTCTTT
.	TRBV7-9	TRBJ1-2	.	CASSDTWGYGYTF	TGTGCCAGCAGCGACACATGGGGCTATGGCTACACCTTC
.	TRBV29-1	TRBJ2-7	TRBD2	CSVSGTSGISYEQYF	TGCAGCGTCTCCGGGACTAGCGGAATCTCCTACGAGCAGTACTTC
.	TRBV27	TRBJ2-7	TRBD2	CASSPLAGGHYEQYF	TGTGCCAGCAGTCCACTAGCGGGAGGGCATTACGAGCAGTACTTC
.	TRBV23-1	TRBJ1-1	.	CASSRRQSTEAFF	TGCGCCAGCAGCCGCCGACAGAGCACTGAAGCTTTCTTT
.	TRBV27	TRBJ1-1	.	CASSLGMRAFF	TGTGCCAGCAGTTTGGGGATGCGCGCTTTCTTT
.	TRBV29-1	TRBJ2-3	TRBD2	CSGSGRLTDTQYF	TGCAGCGGCAGCGGGAGGCTTACAGATACGCAGTATTTT
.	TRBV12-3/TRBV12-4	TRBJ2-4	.	CASSDMGRIQYF	TGTGCCAGCAGCGACATGGGGCGCATTCAGTACTTC
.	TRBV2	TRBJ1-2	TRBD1	CASLGTGGGDYGYTF	TGTGCCAGCCTCGGGACAGGGGGAGGCGACTATGGCTACACCTTC
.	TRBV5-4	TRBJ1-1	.	CASSLGGVRTEAFF	TGTGCCAGCAGCTTGGGAGGGGTACGAACCGAAGCTTTCTTT
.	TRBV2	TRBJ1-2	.	CASSDSFNYGYTF	TGTGCCAGCAGCGACAGCTTTAACTATGGCTACACCTTC
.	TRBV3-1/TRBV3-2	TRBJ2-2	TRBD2	CASSKLPGLAFVGELFF	TGTGCCAGCAGCAAATTACCGGGACTAGCTTTCGTCGGGGAGCTGTTTTTT
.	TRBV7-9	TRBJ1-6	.	CASSLGSGVVDSPLHF	TGTGCCAGCAGCTTAGGGAGTGGGGTAGTGGATTCACCCCTCCACTTT
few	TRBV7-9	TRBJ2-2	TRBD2	CASRHPSTSGNTGELFF	TGTGCCAGCAGGCACCCCTCGACTAGCGGAAACACCGGGGAGCTGTTTTTT
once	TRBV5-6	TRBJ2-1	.	CASSPPGWGLFDEQFF	TGTGCCAGCAGCCCACCCGGGTGGGGCTTATTCGATGAGCAGTTCTTC
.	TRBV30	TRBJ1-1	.	CAWSEVDTEAFF	TGTGCCTGGAGTGAAGTCGACACTGAAGCTTTCTTT
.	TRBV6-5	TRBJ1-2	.	CATESGRNGYTF	TGTGCCACCGAATCGGGAAGAAATGGCTACACCTTC
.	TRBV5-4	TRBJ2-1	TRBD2	CASSPRTSSEQFF	TGTGCCAGCAGCCCCCGGACTAGTAGTGAGCAGTTCTTC
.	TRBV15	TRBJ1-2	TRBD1	CATSRGTGTLYGYTF	TGTGCCACCAGCAGAGGGACAGGGACTCTGTATGGCTACACCTTC
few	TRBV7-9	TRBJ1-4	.	CASSSTKEKLFF	TGTGCCAGCAGCTCAACGAAAGAAAAACTGTTTTTT
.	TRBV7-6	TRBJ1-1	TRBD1	CASSPGQGMNTEAFF	TGTGCCAGCAGCCCAGGACAGGGCATGAACACTGAAGCTTTCTTT